This section outlines one T cell receptor beta chain sequence together with its context. Version v3.0 of the immunoSEQ assay was performed at survey level. Here immunoSEQ multiplex PCR was the method, and the copy in TCRdb shows in-frame clones only, minus some. The sample includes under 30,000 clones, around 83% of them seen just once. This sample is part of a study of long-term antiretroviral therapy in people with HIV. Background on the study: By about a decade, the earliest samples predate the 2015 immediate-ART recommendation.

The CDR3 totals 13 residues. CDR1 is SGHNT and CDR2 is YYREEE in the germline V gene (reference sequence). Trimming left V 0 bases short and J 6 bases short, with 10 bases between. Every one of the donors gave at least one pre-ART PBMC sample and at least two post-ART PBMC samples. This clonotype originated in a man in his late teens or twenties with HIV. Material: unsorted PBMCs, obtained 3 years after starting antiretroviral therapy. The chain has TRBV5-4 and TRBJ2-7; weak D call: TRBD1 (5 bases). The CDR3 DNA is TGTGCCAGCAGCTTGGACAGGAAGGGCGAGCAGTACGTC. As protein: CASSLDRKGEQYV.